This TCR beta chain was retrieved from a study of T cells in women clearing cervical HPV infection (dated by TCRdb to 2016 to 2019). Context from the whole study: The cases were 20 to 30 women with histologically confirmed HPV16-related CIN3 or worse, and 2 of those women had invasive cancers. Controls were around 24 women whose single incident HPV16 infection cleared within 12 months without precancer or cancer developing. Case blood was taken at the visit when the lesion was first identified, whereas control blood was taken when infection was no longer detected. For cases, a median interval of roughly 150 days, with an interquartile range of roughly 80 to 200 days, was observed between lesion detection and blood sampling. HLA typing was available for only a few women, so HLA type could not be excluded as a confounder. The exploratory proof-of-principle case-control study was nested within the Guanacaste HPV Natural History Study in Costa Rica and compared TCR repertoires across cervical HPV16 outcomes. Cases and controls were matched on age within five years and on year of sample collection. Median age was approximately 30 years in cases versus around 40 in controls, and baseline characteristics did not differ significantly. In the parent cohort, around 9,800 women aged 18 or older were enrolled in Guanacaste, Costa Rica, during about 1992 to 1994 and then followed for under nine years. As quality controls, five blinded duplicates were added to each group, bringing the total to about 60 samples made up of roughly 50 participants and 10 or so replicates. Broad study findings and their caveats: The cross-sectional design could not show whether the associations came before the infection or were a result of it, and neither effector/memory subsets nor HPV-specific T cells were isolated. Random forest classifiers combining richness and V gene abundances distinguished cases from controls with an estimated AUC of roughly 0.83. CIN3+ cases had significantly higher TCR repertoire richness than controls across sequencing depths, but evenness did not differ between the groups. Because the number of T cells per sample was unknown, the richness differences could reflect varying T-cell content rather than repertoire biology. Lower TRBV6-7 relative abundance was observed in cases than in controls (0.11% versus 0.16%; Bonferroni P = 0.0008).

TCR beta CDR3 regions were amplified by multiplex PCR from an average of approximately 1,200 ng genomic DNA per sample using the immunoSEQ assay. Primer bias was corrected in the assay by using a complete synthetic TCR repertoire to establish an amplification baseline. The amplicons were sequenced using the Illumina platform. In the authors' own workflow: Error correction of the sequences involved clustering with frequency ratios plus a modified nearest-neighbor algorithm, after which the sequences were analyzed in the immunoSEQ Analyzer using IMGT gene definitions. At each rarefaction depth, TCR richness and evenness were averaged across 20 rarefaction repeats, and samples with fewer sequences than that depth were excluded. Relative abundances of V, D and J genes were compared between groups using Wilcoxon rank sum tests, with FDR correction applied. Blinded duplicates gave an intraclass correlation of 95.6% for TCR richness and an average of roughly 76% across some 69 gene segments. TCRdb re-hosts the immuneACCESS table, in-frame sequences only. Its copies lack some clones; in the studies checked, an unresolved V gene accounts for under half of them, and the cause for the rest is not known. That table furnishes V, J and clone size, whereas the DNA furnished D and trimming. The sample table on file contains tens of thousands of clones. The ten largest clonotypes hold roughly 1.4% of the sample.

Points on this clone: Its antigen is still unknown. The read ends 3 residues early relative to the CDR3; the germline J gene fills the gap.

Every participant had a single incident cervical HPV16 infection, and women with prevalent HPV16 infections were excluded. Cervical HPV DNA was detected by MY09/MY11 PCR and genotyped by dot-blot hybridization. Roughly 15 mL of heparinized blood were centrifuged, and the buffy coat was split into aliquots, frozen at -30 degrees C, and then kept at -80 degrees C. QIAGEN kits were used to extract genomic DNA from buffy coat specimens. The germline V gene (reference sequence) yields DFQATT for CDR1 and SNEGSKA for CDR2. The CDR3 runs 16 amino acids, cysteine and phenylalanine included. The DNA covers only part of the CDR3, 39 bases in frame from base 1. Unmatched junction bases come to 9, with V trimmed by 4 bases and J by 0 bases.

The sample was blood buffy coat. The chain employs TRBV20-1 and TRBJ2-1; a stretch of 7 junction bases matches TRBD2. The clonotype originates from a woman between 18 and 70 years old with a cervical HPV16 infection that either progressed to CIN3+ or cleared (not recorded which). CDR3 sequence: CSATHSGPRSYNEQFF. CDR3 DNA (partial): TGCAGTGCTACTCATAGCGGGCCTCGCTCCTACAATGAG.